Below are 14 T cell receptor beta chains sequenced from a single sample in a study of sequential checkpoint blockade in melanoma. Produced via immunoSEQ multiplex PCR; TCRdb's table is partial and in-frame only. Among roughly 21,000 clones listed, around 30% were seen once. The treatment is: randomized to nivolumab then ipilimumab (arm A) or the reverse (arm B). The sequences come from tumor tissue (inferred from file names), collected from a patient given nivolumab and ipilimumab in sequence. The receptor set was obtained from a human donor with melanoma.

The CDR3 region has the DNA TGTGCCAGCAGCCAGCGGGGGGGCCGGGATCATGAGCAGTTCTTC. Its protein product is CASSQRGGRDHEQFF. The chain combines TRBV11-3 with TRBJ2-1; TRBD2 agrees at 10 bases. Germline V gene lookup returns CDR1 SGHNT and CDR2 YENEEA. The V and J ends lost 5 bases and 8 bases, in that order; junction bases with no gene match: 9. This CDR3 has 15 amino acids.

The V gene is TRBV5-1, the J gene TRBJ1-1, with a possible D match to TRBD1 (5 bases). The CDR3 contains 16 residues. V was cut by 4 bases and J by 1 base, with 17 bases left in between. Germline loops: CDR1 SGHRS, CDR2 YFSETQ. The CDR3 sequence is CASSTGRPSENTEAFF. The CDR3 DNA follows: TGCGCCAGCAGCACGGGACGTCCTTCCGAGAACACTGAAGCTTTCTTT.

The genes are TRBV19 and TRBJ1-3; no definite D call. The CDR3 length is 15 residues. CDR1 LNHDA and CDR2 SQIVND come from the germline V gene (reference sequence). Between the trimmed V and J ends, which lost 5 bases and 1 base, there was a span of 12 bases. CDR3 region: CASSVQIYSGNTIYF. The CDR3 DNA sequence: TGTGCCAGTAGTGTCCAAATCTATTCTGGAAACACCATATATTTT.

J is TRBJ1-5 and V is TRBV19; 9 nucleotides match TRBD1. The length of the CDR3 is 14 residues. V shed 5 bases and J 7 bases; nucleotides not matched to a gene: 6. Germline V gene sequence: CDR1 LNHDA, CDR2 SQIVND (reference sequence). The CDR3 spells CASSPQTGGQPQHF. CDR3 DNA: TGTGCCAGTAGTCCCCAAACAGGGGGCCAGCCCCAGCATTTT. The full variable domain, its missing parts supplied by reference TRBV19 and TRBJ1-5, is DGGITQSPKYLFRKEGQNVTLSCEQNLNHDAMYWYRQDPGQGLRLIYYSQIVNDFQKGDIAEGYSVSREKKESFPLTVTSAQKNPTAFYLCASSPQTGGQPQHFGDGTRLSIL.

The chain uses TRBV12-2 and TRBJ2-2; TRBD1, as called in the table, went unchecked against the DNA. TRBV12-2 is a pseudogene locus. The CDR3 length is 14 residues. The CDR3 region is CASRLTAPTGELFF. Here the CDR3 DNA reads TGTGCAAGTCGCTTGACAGCGCCCACCGGGGAGCTGTTTTTT.

The chain has TRBV10-2 and TRBJ1-5, with 8 positions matching TRBD1. The trim removed 5 bases at V and 6 bases at J, leaving 6 bases unmatched. Germline loops: CDR1 WSHSY, CDR2 SAAADI. The CDR3 consists of 14 residues. CDR3 loop: CASSSGTGIQPQHF. In nucleotides, the CDR3 is TGCGCCAGCAGTTCCGGGACAGGTATTCAGCCCCAGCATTTT.

The chain recombines TRBV6-8 with TRBJ2-1; D may be TRBD1 (5 bases). Germline CDR1 and CDR2: MNHGY and SAAAGT. The CDR3 has 14 amino acids. V was pared by 8 bases and J by 7 bases, with 18 bases between. CDR3 in amino acids: CASGWTSQWNEQFF. In DNA form, the CDR3 reads TGTGCCAGCGGTTGGACAAGCCAATGGAATGAGCAGTTCTTC.

In this sample, this clone turned up a few times. The chain couples TRBV6-8 to TRBJ2-3, with 7 positions matching TRBD2. CDR1 is MNHGY and CDR2 is SAAAGT in the germline V gene. This CDR3 comprises 16 residues. The ends lost 7 bases at V and 5 bases at J; junction bases unmatched: 15. CDR3 loop: CASKGNMAGVRDTQYF. CDR3 nucleotide sequence: TGTGCCAGCAAGGGTAACATGGCGGGAGTTCGAGATACGCAGTATTTT.

The V call is TRBV28, the J call TRBJ2-1, with D perhaps matching TRBD2 (7 bases). Trimming took off 5 bases at V and 10 bases at J, with 15 bases between the two ends. The CDR3 runs 13 residues. Germline-derived CDR1 and CDR2 are MDHEN and SYDVKM. CDR3 in DNA: TGTGCCAGCAGTCTGGGGGGGCCTCAGGAGCAGTTCTTC. The encoded protein is CASSLGGPQEQFF.

V usage is TRBV5-1 and J usage is TRBJ2-3, with D tentatively TRBD1 or TRBD2 (5 bases each). The CDR3 runs to 17 residues. Trimming removed 0 bases from V and 2 bases from J, with 16 bases in between. CDR1 is SGHRS and CDR2 is YFSETQ in the germline V gene. The CDR3 DNA follows: TGCGCCAGCAGCTTGGGCTTTGGGACGGCAAACACAGATACGCAGTATTTT. Its protein is CASSLGFGTANTDTQYF.

The chain is built from TRBV19 and TRBJ2-3; 9 positions agree with TRBD2. V lost 7 bases, J lost 1 base, and 9 bases stayed unmatched. The CDR3 is 16 amino acids. CDR1 LNHDA and CDR2 SQIVND come from the germline V gene (reference sequence). The chain's CDR3 is CASKHAGGAGTDTQYF. CDR3 bases: TGTGCCAGTAAGCATGCGGGGGGGGCTGGCACAGATACGCAGTATTTT.

This chain connects TRBV18 to TRBJ1-1, with unresolved D. V lost 3 bases, J lost 1 base, and 9 bases lay in between. CDR3 length equals 14 residues. CDR1 KGHSH and CDR2 LQKENI come from the germline V gene. The CDR3 nucleotides read TGTGCCAGCTCACCGGGCAGCCAGAACACTGAAGCTTTCTTT. It translates to CASSPGSQNTEAFF.

This clone has a handful of counts. The J gene is TRBJ1-2, the V gene TRBV18, with D hard to call. The CDR3 is 12 amino acids. The V gene lost 0 bases and the J gene lost 8 bases, with 7 bases spanning the gap. Germline V CDR1 and CDR2: KGHSH, LQKENI. The CDR3 here is CASSPPNGGYTF. The CDR3 nucleotides read TGTGCCAGCTCACCACCTAACGGGGGCTACACCTTC.

This clone was seen only a few times. The chain has TRBV11-3 and TRBJ2-5, with D tentatively TRBD2 (6 bases). CDR1 and CDR2 from the germline V gene are SGHNT and YENEEA. The V end was cut by 0 bases, the J end by 6 bases, with 20 bases between. The CDR3 length is 17 residues. In DNA form, the CDR3 reads TGTGCCAGCAGCTTAGAGGTTGCCTCGGGAGTTGTTCAGACCCAGTACTTC. Residues: CASSLEVASGVVQTQYF.